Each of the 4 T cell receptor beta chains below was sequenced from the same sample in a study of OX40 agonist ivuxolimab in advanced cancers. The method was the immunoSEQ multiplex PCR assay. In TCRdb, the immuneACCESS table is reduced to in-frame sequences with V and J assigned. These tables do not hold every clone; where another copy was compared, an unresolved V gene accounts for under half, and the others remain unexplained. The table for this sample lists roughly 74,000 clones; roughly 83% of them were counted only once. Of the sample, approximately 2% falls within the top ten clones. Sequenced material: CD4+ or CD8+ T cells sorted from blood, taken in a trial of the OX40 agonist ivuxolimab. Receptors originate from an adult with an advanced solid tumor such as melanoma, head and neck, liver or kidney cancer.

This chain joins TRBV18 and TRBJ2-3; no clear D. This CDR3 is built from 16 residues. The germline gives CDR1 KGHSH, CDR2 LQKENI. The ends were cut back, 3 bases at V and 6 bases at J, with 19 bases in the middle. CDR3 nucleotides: TGTGCCAGCTCACCCTCCAATATCGGCTCCGGGGATACGCAGTATTTT. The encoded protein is CASSPSNIGSGDTQYF.

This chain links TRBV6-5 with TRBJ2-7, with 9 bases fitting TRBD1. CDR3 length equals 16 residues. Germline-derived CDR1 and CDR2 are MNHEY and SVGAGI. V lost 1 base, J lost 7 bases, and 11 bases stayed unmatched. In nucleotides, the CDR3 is TGTGCCAGCAGTTACTACTCCGGGACAGGGTTAGGGGAGCAGTACTTC. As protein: CASSYYSGTGLGEQYF.

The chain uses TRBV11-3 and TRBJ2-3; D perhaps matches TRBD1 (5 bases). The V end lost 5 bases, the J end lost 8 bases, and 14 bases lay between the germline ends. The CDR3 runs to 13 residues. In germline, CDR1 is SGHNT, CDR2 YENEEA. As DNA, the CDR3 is TGTGCCAGCAGCCTAGGGGCAGACCGTACGCAGTATTTT. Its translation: CASSLGADRTQYF.

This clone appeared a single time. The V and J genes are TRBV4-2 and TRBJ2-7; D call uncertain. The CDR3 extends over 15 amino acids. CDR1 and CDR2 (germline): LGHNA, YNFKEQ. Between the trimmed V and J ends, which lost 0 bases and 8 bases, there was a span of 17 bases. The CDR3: CASSQDHLDESQQYF. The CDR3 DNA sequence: TGTGCCAGCAGCCAAGATCACCTTGACGAATCCCAGCAGTACTTC.